These T cell receptor beta chains were read from a single sample in a study of identical twins. TCRdb independently ran MiXCR on the 5' RACE reads; one entry per CDR3 protein. This sample has about 1.7 million distinct CDR3 sequences, with 25% to 35% found just once. Specimen: cord blood. The receptors here all came from a newborn girl in good health. The CDR3 runs from the conserved cysteine through the conserved F or W. A D gene is named only where the DNA matches it firmly. Clone size, where shown, is once, few, many, or a class for clones that have expanded.

cdr3_length: 14
j_call: TRBJ1-6
v_call: TRBV27
d_call: -
clone_size: -
cdr3_aa: CASSSWGSNSPLHF
cdr3_nt: TGTGCCAGCAGTTCCTGGGGGTCCAATTCACCCCTCCACTTT

cdr3_length: 15
j_call: TRBJ1-1
v_call: TRBV14
d_call: TRBD1
clone_size: -
cdr3_aa: CASSQAGQGAAEAFF
cdr3_nt: TGTGCCAGCAGCCAAGCCGGACAGGGGGCCGCTGAAGCTTTCTTT

cdr3_length: 14
j_call: TRBJ1-5
v_call: TRBV20-1
d_call: TRBD1
clone_size: -
cdr3_aa: CSTGDRGRNQPQHF
cdr3_nt: TGCAGTACTGGGGACAGGGGACGCAATCAGCCCCAGCATTTT

cdr3_length: 16
j_call: TRBJ1-5
v_call: TRBV19
d_call: TRBD1
clone_size: -
cdr3_aa: CASSMIRGLDNQPQHF
cdr3_nt: TGTGCCAGTAGTATGATAAGGGGGCTTGACAATCAGCCCCAGCATTTT

cdr3_length: 15
j_call: TRBJ2-3
v_call: TRBV7-9
d_call: TRBD2
clone_size: -
cdr3_aa: CATQPPGGPTDTQYF
cdr3_nt: TGTGCCACCCAACCTCCGGGGGGGCCCACAGATACGCAGTATTTT

cdr3_length: 16
j_call: TRBJ1-5
v_call: TRBV12-3/TRBV12-4
d_call: -
clone_size: once
cdr3_aa: CASSQRGRVGNQPQHF
cdr3_nt: TGTGCCAGCAGCCAGCGGGGGAGAGTGGGCAATCAGCCCCAGCATTTT

cdr3_length: 19
j_call: TRBJ2-7
v_call: TRBV5-1
d_call: -
clone_size: -
cdr3_aa: CASSLAVRQAWGSYNEQYF
cdr3_nt: TGTGCCAGCAGCTTGGCCGTCCGTCAGGCTTGGGGCTCCTACAATGAGCAGTACTTC

cdr3_length: 15
j_call: TRBJ2-3
v_call: TRBV5-4
d_call: TRBD2
clone_size: -
cdr3_aa: CASSSSGRHTDTQYF
cdr3_nt: TGTGCCAGCAGCTCTAGCGGGCGACACACAGATACGCAGTATTTT

cdr3_length: 19
j_call: TRBJ2-5
v_call: TRBV4-2
d_call: TRBD2
clone_size: -
cdr3_aa: CASSFRGTSGGYRQETQYF
cdr3_nt: TGTGCCAGCAGCTTCCGCGGGACTAGCGGGGGTTATCGTCAAGAGACCCAGTACTTC

cdr3_length: 15
j_call: TRBJ2-1
v_call: TRBV12-3/TRBV12-4
d_call: -
clone_size: few
cdr3_aa: CASSPRKGRYNEQFF
cdr3_nt: TGTGCCAGCAGCCCCAGGAAGGGGCGCTACAATGAGCAGTTCTTC

cdr3_length: 14
j_call: TRBJ2-1
v_call: TRBV2
d_call: -
clone_size: many
cdr3_aa: CASSLGGGVNEQFF
cdr3_nt: TGTGCCAGCAGTCTGGGCGGGGGCGTCAATGAGCAGTTCTTC

cdr3_length: 14
j_call: TRBJ2-1
v_call: TRBV11-2
d_call: -
clone_size: once
cdr3_aa: CASSRDSSHNEQFF
cdr3_nt: TGTGCCAGCAGCCGAGACTCCTCCCACAATGAGCAGTTCTTC

cdr3_length: 17
j_call: TRBJ2-1
v_call: TRBV27
d_call: -
clone_size: -
cdr3_aa: CASSLSRGRARNNEQFF
cdr3_nt: TGTGCCAGCAGTTTATCCCGGGGGCGGGCAAGGAACAATGAGCAGTTCTTC

cdr3_length: 18
j_call: TRBJ2-1
v_call: TRBV28
d_call: TRBD2
clone_size: -
cdr3_aa: CASSLSPSWTSGYNEQFF
cdr3_nt: TGTGCCAGCAGTTTATCACCCTCCTGGACTAGCGGGTACAATGAGCAGTTCTTC

cdr3_length: 18
j_call: TRBJ2-2
v_call: TRBV11-2
d_call: TRBD2
clone_size: once
cdr3_aa: CASSLGGSGGRVTGELFF
cdr3_nt: TGTGCCAGCAGCTTAGGAGGTAGCGGGGGGCGTGTCACCGGGGAGCTGTTTTTT

cdr3_length: 15
j_call: TRBJ2-4
v_call: TRBV20-1
d_call: TRBD2
clone_size: few
cdr3_aa: CSVRGLAGGPHIQYF
cdr3_nt: TGCAGTGTACGGGGCCTAGCGGGAGGGCCACACATTCAGTACTTC

cdr3_length: 13
j_call: TRBJ2-2
v_call: TRBV5-1
d_call: -
clone_size: -
cdr3_aa: CASSLDDLGELFF
cdr3_nt: TGCGCCAGCAGCTTGGACGATCTCGGGGAGCTGTTTTTT

cdr3_length: 15
j_call: TRBJ1-6
v_call: TRBV20-1
d_call: -
clone_size: -
cdr3_aa: CSATKSAGRNSPLHF
cdr3_nt: TGCAGTGCTACCAAATCGGCAGGGCGGAATTCACCCCTCCACTTT

cdr3_length: 15
j_call: TRBJ2-7
v_call: TRBV5-1
d_call: -
clone_size: few
cdr3_aa: CASSLAGAGSYEQYF
cdr3_nt: TGCGCCAGCAGCTTGGCCGGTGCCGGCTCCTACGAGCAGTACTTC

cdr3_length: 14
j_call: TRBJ1-5
v_call: TRBV20-1
d_call: TRBD1
clone_size: -
cdr3_aa: CSAFTGTGHQPQHF
cdr3_nt: TGCAGTGCTTTCACCGGGACAGGTCATCAGCCCCAGCATTTT

cdr3_length: 16
j_call: TRBJ2-1
v_call: TRBV13
d_call: -
clone_size: -
cdr3_aa: CASSLEFGGAGNEQFF
cdr3_nt: TGTGCCAGCAGCTTAGAATTCGGGGGCGCGGGTAATGAGCAGTTCTTC

cdr3_length: 13
j_call: TRBJ2-1
v_call: TRBV6-2/TRBV6-3
d_call: -
clone_size: -
cdr3_aa: CASSYGPRDEQFF
cdr3_nt: TGTGCCAGCAGTTACGGACCAAGGGATGAGCAGTTCTTC

cdr3_length: 15
j_call: TRBJ1-5
v_call: TRBV6-1
d_call: TRBD1
clone_size: few
cdr3_aa: CASSEGQGRNQPQHF
cdr3_nt: TGTGCCAGCAGTGAAGGACAGGGCCGCAATCAGCCCCAGCATTTT

cdr3_length: 16
j_call: TRBJ2-7
v_call: TRBV14
d_call: TRBD1
clone_size: few
cdr3_aa: CASTSLRGDRDVEQYF
cdr3_nt: TGTGCCAGCACCTCCCTCCGAGGGGACAGGGATGTCGAGCAGTACTTC

cdr3_length: 16
j_call: TRBJ2-3
v_call: TRBV5-1
d_call: TRBD2
clone_size: -
cdr3_aa: CASSLGASGSADTQYF
cdr3_nt: TGCGCCAGCAGCTTGGGGGCTAGCGGGAGTGCAGATACGCAGTATTTT

cdr3_length: 16
j_call: TRBJ1-5
v_call: TRBV6-1
d_call: -
clone_size: few
cdr3_aa: CASSEAEGRGGQPQHF
cdr3_nt: TGTGCCAGCAGTGAAGCGGAAGGGCGAGGGGGTCAGCCCCAGCATTTT

cdr3_length: 16
j_call: TRBJ1-1
v_call: TRBV29-1
d_call: TRBD1
clone_size: -
cdr3_aa: CSVDPGTGAGNTEAFF
cdr3_nt: TGCAGCGTTGACCCCGGGACAGGGGCGGGGAACACTGAAGCTTTCTTT

cdr3_length: 18
j_call: TRBJ2-7
v_call: TRBV12-3/TRBV12-4
d_call: TRBD2
clone_size: few
cdr3_aa: CASSLTLAGGAFTYEQYF
cdr3_nt: TGTGCCAGCAGTTTAACTCTAGCGGGCGGTGCGTTTACCTACGAGCAGTACTTC

cdr3_length: 15
j_call: TRBJ1-2
v_call: TRBV12-3/TRBV12-4
d_call: -
clone_size: -
cdr3_aa: CASSVRGVANYGYTF
cdr3_nt: TGTGCCAGCAGTGTAAGGGGGGTAGCTAACTATGGCTACACCTTC

cdr3_length: 15
j_call: TRBJ2-7
v_call: TRBV20-1
d_call: -
clone_size: -
cdr3_aa: CSVQAGRSSYNEQYF
cdr3_nt: TGCAGTGTCCAGGCGGGTAGGAGCTCCTACAATGAGCAGTACTTC

cdr3_length: 14
j_call: TRBJ2-1
v_call: TRBV10-3
d_call: TRBD2
clone_size: few
cdr3_aa: CAISGTSGENEQFF
cdr3_nt: TGTGCCATCAGCGGGACTAGCGGGGAGAATGAGCAGTTCTTC

cdr3_length: 12
j_call: TRBJ2-3
v_call: TRBV29-1
d_call: -
clone_size: -
cdr3_aa: CSVGWGTDTLYF
cdr3_nt: -

cdr3_length: 16
j_call: TRBJ1-6
v_call: TRBV13
d_call: TRBD1
clone_size: -
cdr3_aa: CASSPTGTSYNSPLHF
cdr3_nt: TGTGCCAGCAGCCCGACAGGGACCTCCTATAATTCACCCCTCCACTTT

cdr3_length: 15
j_call: TRBJ2-1
v_call: TRBV7-9
d_call: -
clone_size: few
cdr3_aa: CASSLDEPSYNEQFF
cdr3_nt: TGTGCCAGCAGCTTAGATGAACCCTCCTACAATGAGCAGTTCTTC

cdr3_length: 20
j_call: TRBJ2-3
v_call: TRBV14
d_call: TRBD1
clone_size: -
cdr3_aa: CASSQTQGPRPQLYPDTQYF
cdr3_nt: TGTGCCAGCAGCCAAACACAGGGGCCAAGACCGCAACTTTACCCAGATACGCAGTATTTT

cdr3_length: 16
j_call: TRBJ1-1
v_call: TRBV27
d_call: TRBD1
clone_size: few
cdr3_aa: CASSLGQGAGNTEAFF
cdr3_nt: TGTGCCAGCAGTCTGGGACAGGGGGCGGGAAACACTGAAGCTTTCTTT

cdr3_length: 14
j_call: TRBJ2-7
v_call: TRBV5-1
d_call: -
clone_size: many
cdr3_aa: CASSFRDGGYEQYF
cdr3_nt: TGCGCCAGCAGCTTCCGGGACGGAGGCTACGAGCAGTACTTC

cdr3_length: 16
j_call: TRBJ2-1
v_call: TRBV7-2
d_call: -
clone_size: few
cdr3_aa: CASTDVGVPTYNEQFF
cdr3_nt: TGTGCCAGCACCGACGTTGGGGTTCCTACCTACAATGAGCAGTTCTTC

cdr3_length: 14
j_call: TRBJ1-1
v_call: TRBV7-9
d_call: -
clone_size: -
cdr3_aa: CASSSRVGTTEAFF
cdr3_nt: TGTGCCAGCAGCTCCAGGGTCGGAACCACTGAAGCTTTCTTT